This T cell receptor beta chain was captured in a study of OX40 agonist ivuxolimab in advanced cancers. Study in general: Patients received ivuxolimab, an intravenous treatment, every 2 weeks at 0.01 to 10 mg/kg. It was permissible to have had prior anti-PD-1, anti-PD-L1 or anti-CTLA-4 therapy, and approximately 38% had some. Subjects had a mean age of about 61 years, with a range of about 23 to 85; around 84% were male. The dose-escalation cohort had hepatocellular carcinoma, melanoma, renal cell or head and neck cancer.

The CDR3 is made up of 12 amino acids. Per the germline V gene, CDR1 is SNHLY and CDR2 is FYNNEI. Trimming removed 1 base at V and 4 bases at J, with 5 bases between. Sequenced by immunoSEQ multiplex PCR; TCRdb stores in-frame clones only, minus some. Found here are some 44,000 clones, under 90% of them singletons; the top ten hold roughly 25%. The sequencing here drew on CD4+ or CD8+ T cells sorted from blood, taken in a trial of the OX40 agonist ivuxolimab. V usage is TRBV2 and J usage is TRBJ2-7; possible D gene TRBD2, 5 bases. This receptor was taken from an adult with an advanced solid tumor such as melanoma, head and neck, liver or kidney cancer. The chain's CDR3 is CASSEGTYEQYF. Written as DNA, the CDR3 is TGTGCCAGCAGTGAAGGGACTTACGAGCAGTACTTC. Full variable domain (remainder filled in from reference TRBV2 and TRBJ2-7): EPEVTQTPSHQVTQMGQEVILRCVPISNHLYFYWYRQILGQKVEFLVSFYNNEISEKSEIFDDQFSVERPDGSNFTLKIRSTKLEDSAMYFCASSEGTYEQYFGPGTRLTVT.